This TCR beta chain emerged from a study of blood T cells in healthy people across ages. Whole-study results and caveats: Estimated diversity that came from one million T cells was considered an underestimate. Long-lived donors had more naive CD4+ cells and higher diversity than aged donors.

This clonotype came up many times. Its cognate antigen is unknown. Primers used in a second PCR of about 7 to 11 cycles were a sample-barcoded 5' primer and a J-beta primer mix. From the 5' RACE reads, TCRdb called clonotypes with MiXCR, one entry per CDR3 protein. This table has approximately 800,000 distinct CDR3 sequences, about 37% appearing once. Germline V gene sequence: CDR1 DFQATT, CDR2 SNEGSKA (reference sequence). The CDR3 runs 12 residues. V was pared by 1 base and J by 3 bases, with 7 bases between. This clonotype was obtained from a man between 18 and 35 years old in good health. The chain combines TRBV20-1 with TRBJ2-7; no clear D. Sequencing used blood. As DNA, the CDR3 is TGCAGTGCTAGAGCCAGAGGCTACGAGCAGTACTTC. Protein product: CSARARGYEQYF.